This entry lists 14 T cell receptor beta chains sequenced from one sample in a study of beta chain features in type 1 diabetes. General observations from the study: Among patients with Type 1 diabetes, TCRB CDR3s were moderately but significantly shorter in every one of the four CD4+ subsets.

For these TCRs, the target antigens are not known. Since all of the isolated RNA was reverse transcribed, expressed TCRB transcripts were what got sequenced. Produced via immunoSEQ multiplex PCR; TCRdb's table is partial and in-frame only. The sample has approximately 170,000 clones, 7.5% to 8.5% seen once. Specimen: central memory CD4+ T cells from blood. The receptors shown here come from a man in his late teens or twenties with type 1 diabetes.

This clone turned up a few times. V usage is TRBV2 and J usage is TRBJ2-2; D is possibly TRBD1 (6 bases). There are 12 residues in the CDR3. Trimming removed 7 bases at V and 6 bases at J, with 9 bases between. Looked up from germline, CDR1 is SNHLY and CDR2 is FYNNEI. The CDR3 DNA follows: TGTGCCAGCAACAGGGTTTCCGGGGAGCTGTTTTTT. Its translation is CASNRVSGELFF.

There are many counts of this clone. The chain recombines TRBV7-2 with TRBJ2-5, with TRBD1 as a possible D gene (5 bases). The ends were cut back, 5 bases at V and 5 bases at J, with 9 bases in the middle. Germline assignment: CDR1 SGHTA and CDR2 FQGNSA. The length of the CDR3 is 12 residues. The CDR3 nucleotides are TGTGCCAGCAGCCGACAGTCGGAGACCCAGTACTTC. This sequence encodes CASSRQSETQYF.

This clone was found a few times. The CDR3 DNA reads as TGTGCCTGGAGTGTAGGACTAGCGGGAGGCGATGAGCAGTTCTTC. This sequence encodes CAWSVGLAGGDEQFF. J is TRBJ2-1 and V is TRBV30; TRBD2 aligns across 14 bases. CDR3 length equals 15 residues. Germline lookup yields CDR1 GTSNPN and CDR2 SVGIG (reference sequence). Trimming at V came to 0 bases and at J to 8 bases, leaving 3 bases not matched to a gene. The entire variable domain, with the rest obtained from reference TRBV30 and TRBJ2-1, is as follows: SQTIHQWPATLVQPVGSPLSLECTVEGTSNPNLYWYRQAAGRGLQLLFYSVGIGQISSEVPQNLSASRPQDRQFILSSKKLLLSDSGFYLCAWSVGLAGGDEQFFGPGTRLTVL.

This rearrangement joins TRBV30 to TRBJ2-7; the D gene is possibly TRBD1 (6 bases). The V gene's germline CDR1 is GTSNPN and CDR2 SVGIG (reference sequence). V shed 0 bases and J shed 6 bases, with 15 bases lying between them. This CDR3 is 14 amino acids long. The CDR3 sequence: CAWSVSGGTGEQYF. DNA of the CDR3: TGTGCCTGGAGTGTATCTGGGGGCACCGGCGAGCAGTACTTC.

This clone came up a few times. The chain employs TRBV28 and TRBJ2-1; D perhaps matches TRBD1 (5 bases). Trimming left V 3 bases short and J 10 bases short, with 10 bases between. Looked up from germline, CDR1 is MDHEN and CDR2 is SYDVKM. The CDR3 runs 12 residues. The CDR3 region has the DNA TGTGCCAGCAGTTTCCCCCACAGGGAGCAGTTCTTC. This gives the protein CASSFPHREQFF.

This chain uses TRBV7-8 with TRBJ2-3; 9 nucleotides align to TRBD1. J lost 4 bases, V lost 5 bases, and 7 bases had no gene match. CDR3 length: 15 residues. The germline gives CDR1 SGHVS, CDR2 FQNEAQ. In DNA, the CDR3 is TGTGCCAGCAGCGCAAGGACAGGGGCTCCAGATACGCAGTATTTT. Its protein is CASSARTGAPDTQYF.

Only a few counts were recorded for this clone. The V gene is TRBV5-6, the J gene TRBJ1-1; TRBD1 might be the D (5 bases). The CDR3 is 14 residues long. Germline lookup yields CDR1 SGHDT and CDR2 YYEEEE. V was trimmed by 7 bases and J by 2 bases, leaving 15 bases between them. Written as DNA, the CDR3 is TGTGCCAGCGGAGCAGGGTGGTCCAACACTGAAGCTTTCTTT. This encodes CASGAGWSNTEAFF. Based on the CDR3 plus reference TRBV5-6 and TRBJ1-1, the full variable domain is DAGVTQSPTHLIKTRGQQVTLRCSPKSGHDTVSWYQQALGQGPQFIFQYYEEEERQRGNFPDRFSGHQFPNYSSELNVNALLLGDSALYLCASGAGWSNTEAFFGQGTRLTVV.

The genes are TRBV2 and TRBJ2-1, with 9 bases aligning to TRBD2. The V gene end was trimmed by 7 bases and the J gene end by 9 bases; junction bases not matched to a gene: 10. Germline V gene lookup returns CDR1 SNHLY and CDR2 FYNNEI. The CDR3 covers 14 residues. The CDR3 loop is CASKRGRAGSEQFF. For the CDR3, the DNA is TGTGCCAGCAAGCGCGGGAGGGCCGGGAGTGAGCAGTTCTTC.

This clone was counted only a few times. The chain employs TRBV7-9 and TRBJ2-5, with D unclear. The V and J ends lost 4 bases and 6 bases respectively, with 6 bases between them. The CDR3 spans 11 residues. Germline V gene lookup returns CDR1 SEHNR and CDR2 FQNEAQ (reference sequence). In DNA, the CDR3 is TGTGCCAGCAGCTCGTATCAGACCCAGTACTTC. Translation: CASSSYQTQYF.

The chain employs TRBV28 and TRBJ2-7; a weak D match, TRBD1 (5 bases). The CDR3 runs 12 residues. Per the germline V gene, CDR1 is MDHEN and CDR2 is SYDVKM. V was shortened by 1 base and J by 6 bases, with 7 bases between the two germline ends. CDR3 amino acids: CASSLSGPEQYF. For the CDR3, the DNA is TGTGCCAGCAGTTTATCAGGGCCCGAGCAGTACTTC.

This clone was counted only a few times. The genes are TRBV19 and TRBJ1-1; D might be TRBD1 (6 bases). CDR3 length: 14 amino acids. V was pared by 6 bases and J by 8 bases, with 19 bases between. Per germline, CDR1 LNHDA and CDR2 SQIVND (reference sequence). The DNA for the CDR3 is TGTGCCAGTAGCATCCTACAGGGATACAGCGAAGCTTTCTTT. Translated, it gives CASSILQGYSEAFF.

This clone was detected only a few times. J is TRBJ1-2 and V is TRBV19; D uncertain. The length of the CDR3 is 14 residues. V lost 7 bases and J 1 base, leaving 13 bases between the germline ends. The germline V gene encodes CDR1 LNHDA and CDR2 SQIVND (reference sequence). CDR3: CASTTPGVNYGYTF. DNA of the CDR3: TGTGCCAGTACCACGCCGGGAGTTAACTATGGCTACACCTTC.

This clone was observed a handful of times. The chain combines TRBV30 with TRBJ1-2; D is uncertain. The V gene's germline CDR1 is GTSNPN and CDR2 SVGIG (reference sequence). This CDR3 region has 14 residues. The V gene lost 2 bases and the J gene lost 5 bases, with 15 bases spanning the gap. The CDR3 DNA follows: TGTGCCTGGAGTCGAATGGAGGGAATTTATGGCTACACCTTC. The encoded protein is CAWSRMEGIYGYTF.

This clone was seen a handful of times. The V call is TRBV14, the J call TRBJ2-3; 13 positions agree with TRBD2. The V gene end was trimmed by 4 bases and the J gene end by 10 bases; junction bases not matched to a gene: 8. This CDR3 comprises 15 residues. CDR1 and CDR2 from the germline V gene are SGHDN and FVKESK. The CDR3 region is CASSPGTSGIRAQYF. CDR3 DNA sequence: TGTGCCAGCAGCCCAGGGACTAGCGGGATTCGGGCGCAGTATTTT.